This T cell receptor (beta chain) comes out of a study of blood T cell repertoires in COVID-19. Across the whole study: Specimens from acute and convalescent COVID-19 originated in the United States, Italy and Spain. The analysed material was cDNA or gDNA that came from T cells, B-cell-depleted T cells, or PBMCs.

V dropped 10 bases and J dropped 6 bases, with 9 bases sitting between them. The germline CDR1 and CDR2 sequences are MNHEY and SMNVEV (reference sequence). CDR3 size: 11 residues. In the source study's methods: Reference gene primer amplification yielded estimated nucleated cell counts. Profiling relied on immunoSEQ multiplex PCR, and the TCRdb table lists in-frame clones only, not all of them. Clone size and the V and J calls come from that table; the DNA yielded D and trimming. Here the sample spans approximately 300,000 clones, roughly nine tenths being singletons. A Seattle source enrolled patients during active infection and followed them longitudinally.

The TCR originated in a woman aged 25-40 years with COVID-19, enrolled during active disease. The chain has TRBV27 and TRBJ2-2; D is uncertain. Sequencing was carried out using peripheral blood. The CDR3 DNA is TGTGCCACCCATTCATCCGGGGAGCTGTTTTTT. Translating it yields CATHSSGELFF.